These 30 T cell receptor beta chains were all obtained from the same sample, sequenced in a study of cytotoxic CD8 clonotypes in ibrutinib-treated CLL. Only in-frame clones appear in the TCRdb table, and some are missing; sequencing was by immunoSEQ multiplex PCR. The sample yields 65,000 to 95,000 clones, around 84% seen once. Sequences were derived from PBMCs, sampled before ibrutinib treatment. Source of these receptors: a human donor with chronic lymphocytic leukemia.

This clone was seen once. This sequence joins TRBV6-6 and TRBJ1-2; 8 bases line up with TRBD1. The CDR3 totals 15 residues. Losses at the gene ends were 7 bases for V and 1 base for J; bases not matched to a gene: 8. From germline, CDR1 is MNHNY and CDR2 SVGAGI (reference sequence). The DNA for the CDR3 is TGTGCCAGCACTGACCCCGGACAGGGTAACTATGGCTACACCTTC. Protein product: CASTDPGQGNYGYTF.

V gene TRBV5-1 combines with J gene TRBJ1-4; D gene uncertain. The ends were cut back, 2 bases at V and 4 bases at J, with 9 bases in the middle. Germline V lookup: CDR1 SGHRS, CDR2 YFSETQ. The CDR3 sequence is 14 residues long. CDR3 loop: CASSLQASNEKLFF. CDR3 coding DNA: TGCGCCAGCAGCTTACAAGCCAGTAATGAAAAACTGTTTTTT.

This CDR3 is CASSYSALADFYEQYF. The CDR3 nucleotides are TGTGCCAGCAGTTACTCTGCACTAGCGGATTTTTACGAGCAGTACTTC. The rearrangement joins TRBV6-5 to TRBJ2-7, with TRBD2 matching 8 bases. The germline V gene has CDR1 MNHEY and CDR2 SVGAGI. The CDR3 is 16 amino acids. The J segment lost 4 bases and the V segment lost 0 bases, leaving 8 bases of the junction unmatched.

The chain joins TRBV2 to TRBJ1-2; 7 nucleotides line up with TRBD1. The J segment lost 0 bases and the V segment lost 6 bases, leaving 1 base of the junction unmatched. The CDR3 has 13 amino acids. Per the germline V gene, CDR1 is SNHLY and CDR2 is FYNNEI. The CDR3 DNA reads TGTGCCAGCAGGACAGGGACTAACTATGGCTACACCTTC. This codes for CASRTGTNYGYTF.

V gene TRBV4-2 combines with J gene TRBJ2-7, with 13 nucleotides matching TRBD2. CDR3 length equals 13 residues. Unmatched junction bases numbered 6, after V lost 4 bases and J lost 12 bases. CDR1 and CDR2 (germline): LGHNA, YNFKEQ. The CDR3 is CASSPGLAGPWYF. The CDR3 coding sequence is TGTGCCAGCAGCCCGGGACTAGCGGGGCCCTGGTACTTC.

V and J are TRBV25-1 and TRBJ1-2; 11 nucleotides agree with TRBD1. The germline gives CDR1 MGHDK, CDR2 SYGVNS. This CDR3 comprises 16 residues. V lost 2 bases, J lost 2 bases, and 4 bases stayed unmatched. CDR3 in amino acids: CASSELDRGRNYGYTF. The CDR3 bases are TGTGCCAGCAGTGAACTGGACAGGGGGCGGAACTATGGCTACACCTTC.

V and J are TRBV15 and TRBJ2-7, with D uncertain. CDR3 length equals 13 residues. Trimming took 3 bases from V and 2 from J, leaving 8 bases between them. CDR1 and CDR2 from the germline V gene are LNHNV and YYDKDF (reference sequence). The CDR3 is CATSRDVPYEQYF. The CDR3 DNA follows: TGTGCCACCAGCAGGGATGTACCCTACGAGCAGTACTTC.

The chain is built from TRBV11-2 and TRBJ2-7; 10 bases map to TRBD1. V was pared by 1 base and J by 2 bases, with 2 bases of the junction left unmatched. CDR3 length: 15 residues. Germline CDR1 SGHAT, CDR2 FQNNGV. The CDR3 DNA sequence: TGTGCCAGCAGCTTAGTTGACAGGGGGCCCTACGAGCAGTACTTC. It translates to CASSLVDRGPYEQYF.

The chain links TRBV11-1 to TRBJ2-7; a possible D gene is TRBD1 (6 bases). With 5 bases removed from V and 4 bases from J, the gap between germline ends came to 15 bases. Per germline, CDR1 SGHAT and CDR2 FQDESV (reference sequence). The CDR3 extends over 14 amino acids. CDR3 region: CASSHGTSTYEQYF. DNA of the CDR3: TGTGCCAGCAGCCACGGGACATCCACGTACGAGCAGTACTTC.

The V gene is TRBV6-6, the J gene TRBJ2-1; the D is unclear. V gave up 6 bases and J gave up 7 bases, with 16 bases separating them. Germline V lookup: CDR1 MNHNY, CDR2 SVGAGI (reference sequence). The CDR3 loop spans 14 amino acids. Here the CDR3 reads CASSRDQDRNEQFF. DNA of the CDR3: TGTGCCAGCAGCAGAGATCAAGATCGGAATGAGCAGTTCTTC.

V is TRBV4-1 and J is TRBJ1-4; 11 nucleotides match TRBD1. This CDR3 comprises 16 residues. Germline CDR1 MGHRA, CDR2 YSYEKL. J was trimmed by 7 bases and V by 1 base; bases with no gene match: 5. DNA of the CDR3: TGCGCCAGCAGCCAAGGGCCCGGGACAGGGGGTGAAAAACTGTTTTTT. Translated, it gives CASSQGPGTGGEKLFF.

The chain carries TRBV9 and TRBJ2-3; either TRBD1 or TRBD2 may supply D (5 bases each). The V and J ends lost 3 bases and 3 bases respectively, with 17 bases between them. This CDR3 spans 16 amino acids. Germline V gene sequence: CDR1 SGDLS, CDR2 YYNGEE. CDR3 bases: TGTGCCAGCAGCGCCCACAGGACTCACCTTACAGATACGCAGTATTTT. It specifies CASSAHRTHLTDTQYF.

The V gene is TRBV5-4, the J gene TRBJ1-3; D unresolved. This CDR3 contains 16 residues. CDR1 and CDR2 (germline): SGHNT, YYREEE (reference sequence). Trimming pared 0 bases from V and 0 bases from J, leaving 10 bases between. Here the CDR3 reads CASSLDGSTSGNTIYF. Written as DNA, the CDR3 is TGTGCCAGCAGCTTGGACGGCAGTACCTCTGGAAACACCATATATTTT.

V and J are TRBV29-1 and TRBJ1-1; D might be TRBD1 (5 bases). Germline V lookup: CDR1 SQVTM, CDR2 ANQGSEA. V lost 6 bases to trimming and J lost 2 bases, with 10 bases between them. The CDR3 contains 12 residues. DNA of the CDR3: TGCAGCGTGCGCAGGGTTAACACTGAAGCTTTCTTT. Protein sequence: CSVRRVNTEAFF.

The genes are TRBV28 and TRBJ1-2; a possible D gene is TRBD1 (5 bases). CDR1 and CDR2 (germline): MDHEN, SYDVKM. This CDR3 region has 15 residues. V lost 3 bases and J 6 bases, leaving 17 bases between the germline ends. CDR3 region: CASSFAGQNHNGYTF. The CDR3 DNA reads as TGTGCCAGCAGTTTCGCGGGGCAGAATCACAATGGCTACACCTTC.

The chain recombines TRBV11-3 with TRBJ2-7, with D perhaps being TRBD1 or TRBD2 (5 bases each). The CDR3 consists of 15 residues. V was clipped by 5 bases and J by 6 bases, with 20 bases between them. Germline V gives CDR1 SGHNT, CDR2 YENEEA. CDR3 sequence reads: CASSPGAVRSREQYF. CDR3 nucleotides: TGTGCCAGCAGCCCCGGGGCGGTCCGGAGCCGCGAGCAGTACTTC.

V is TRBV7-7 and J is TRBJ1-4; maybe TRBD1 (6 bases). The ends were cut back, 1 base at V and 8 bases at J, with 11 bases in the middle. Germline lookup yields CDR1 SSHAT and CDR2 FNYEAQ (reference sequence). The CDR3 contains 14 residues. Written as DNA, the CDR3 is TGTGCCAGCAGCTTAGATGACAGGACCGAAAAACTGTTTTTT. Translated, it gives CASSLDDRTEKLFF.

This sequence joins TRBV11-2 and TRBJ2-2, with a weak D call TRBD2 (5 bases). V gave up 3 bases and J gave up 2 bases, with 13 bases separating them. The length of the CDR3 is 16 residues. Germline V gene sequence: CDR1 SGHAT, CDR2 FQNNGV. CDR3 residues: CASSLVERDNTGELFF. DNA for the CDR3: TGTGCCAGCAGCTTGGTAGAACGGGATAACACCGGGGAGCTGTTTTTT.

The chain has TRBV10-1 and TRBJ2-1, with D possibly TRBD1 on 6 matching bases. The CDR3 spans 13 residues. V shed 4 bases and J shed 2 bases, with 6 bases lying between them. The germline CDR1 and CDR2 sequences are WNHNN and SYGVQD (reference sequence). CDR3 sequence: CASSGGPYNEQFF. For the CDR3, the DNA is TGCGCCAGCAGTGGGGGGCCCTACAATGAGCAGTTCTTC.

The J gene is TRBJ2-5, the V gene TRBV7-2; 7 nucleotides agree with TRBD2. Germline CDR1 reads SGHTA; CDR2 reads FQGNSA. V shed 1 base and J 4 bases; nucleotides not matched to a gene: 0. The CDR3 runs to 13 residues. CDR3 sequence reads: CASSLERGETQYF. CDR3 DNA: TGTGCCAGCAGCTTAGAGCGGGGAGAGACCCAGTACTTC.

The J gene is TRBJ2-7, the V gene TRBV5-4; D not certain. Germline CDR1 and CDR2: SGHNT and YYREEE (reference sequence). The CDR3 spans 12 residues. Trimming removed 0 bases at V and 7 bases at J, with 8 bases between. The CDR3 region is CASSLDAWEQYF. CDR3 nucleotide sequence: TGTGCCAGCAGCTTGGACGCTTGGGAGCAGTACTTC.

DNA of the CDR3: TGTGCCAGCAGTGGATCTAGATATGAGCAGTTCTTC. Residues: CASSGSRYEQFF. The rearrangement uses TRBV6-1 and TRBJ2-1; D unresolved. This CDR3 is built from 12 residues. The V and J ends lost 4 bases and 8 bases respectively, with 9 bases between them. In germline, CDR1 is MNHNS, CDR2 SASEGT.

This clone appeared a single time. This chain links TRBV21-1 with TRBJ2-1; the table's D gene call, TRBD2, was not cross checked with the DNA. TRBV21-1 is noted as a pseudogene. The CDR3 is 19 residues long. The CDR3: CASITPGASGVSSYNEQFF. The CDR3 DNA sequence: TGTGCCAGCATCACCCCTGGGGCTAGCGGGGTTAGCTCCTACAATGAGCAGTTCTTC.

This clone was found once. The chain uses TRBV2 and TRBJ2-3; 11 bases agree with TRBD2. The CDR3 consists of 16 residues. Germline-derived CDR1 and CDR2 are SNHLY and FYNNEI. The ends lost 5 bases at V and 3 bases at J; junction bases unmatched: 7. CDR3 coding DNA: TGTGCCAGCAGTTCAGCCACTAGCGGGGGTACAGATACGCAGTATTTT. This sequence encodes CASSSATSGGTDTQYF.

The J gene is TRBJ1-3, the V gene TRBV7-9; 7 bases fit TRBD1. J lost 5 bases, V lost 5 bases, and 6 bases had no gene match. CDR1 is SEHNR, CDR2 FQNEAQ, per germline (reference sequence). This CDR3 contains 14 residues. DNA for the CDR3: TGTGCCAGCAGCCCTAAAGGGGGCAGAAACACCATATATTTT. Protein product: CASSPKGGRNTIYF.

This clone came up a few times. The chain joins TRBV4-1 to TRBJ1-1; TRBD1 matches at 7 bases. Germline V gene data show CDR1 as MGHRA and CDR2 as YSYEKL. J gave up 5 bases and V 4 bases, and 10 bases lay outside the gene matches. This CDR3 comprises 15 residues. The CDR3 reads CASSPGNRGRTEAFF. The CDR3 DNA follows: TGCGCCAGCAGCCCAGGGAACAGGGGTAGGACTGAAGCTTTCTTT.

This chain uses TRBV11-3 with TRBJ2-3; D gene ambiguous. V was cut by 0 bases and J by 2 bases, with 6 bases left in between. Germline CDR1 SGHNT, CDR2 YENEEA. The CDR3 has 14 amino acids. CDR3 loop: CASSLDQTTDTQYF. The CDR3 bases are TGTGCCAGCAGCTTAGATCAAACCACAGATACGCAGTATTTT.

This clone came up a few times. CDR3 in DNA: TGTGCCAGCGATCAGGGCCCAGGAGGCTATGGCTACACCTTC. Residues: CASDQGPGGYGYTF. The chain is built from TRBV28 and TRBJ1-2; tentatively, D is TRBD1 (5 bases). The V and J ends lost 8 bases and 4 bases respectively, with 17 bases between them. CDR1 is MDHEN and CDR2 is SYDVKM in the germline V gene. This CDR3 contains 14 residues.

The chain recombines TRBV12-5 with TRBJ2-7; maybe TRBD1 (5 bases). The V and J ends lost 6 bases and 0 bases respectively, with 12 bases between them. CDR1 is LGHNT, CDR2 FRNRAP, per germline. CDR3 length equals 14 residues. The CDR3 DNA is TGTGCTAGTGGCCCGGACACCAGCTCCTACGAGCAGTACTTC. This encodes CASGPDTSSYEQYF.

The chain recombines TRBV5-5 with TRBJ2-1; 13 nucleotides align to TRBD2. With 5 bases clipped from V and 10 bases from J, the junction kept 9 bases outside the gene matches. CDR3 length: 15 residues. Germline CDR1 is SGHKS and CDR2 is YYEKEE (reference sequence). CDR3 in DNA: TGTGCCAGCAGGACCGGGACTAGCGGGACCGGAGAGCAGTTCTTC. Protein product: CASRTGTSGTGEQFF.